Presented here are 14 T cell receptor beta chains from one specimen sequenced in a study of regulatory T cells in long-lasting Graves disease. Sequencing libraries for TCR beta were prepared with iRepertoire HTBI primers and Arm-PCR of CDR3 regions. One entry per CDR3 protein results from TCRdb running MiXCR on the multiplex PCR reads. Among about 440,000 distinct CDR3 sequences listed, more than 12% were seen once. Time point reported: newly diagnosed GD, antithyroid drugs for less than 3 months. Isolated PBMC RNA provided the starting material for the TCR library. The same data also went into a second study, on T cells in Graves' hyperthyroidism and ophthalmopathy.

Sequencing used peripheral blood mononuclear cells (PBMCs), obtained at new diagnosis, from a patient treated with antithyroid drugs. The receptors were sampled from a woman aged 25 to 39 with Graves disease.

This clonotype has a count of ten or more. The chain couples TRBV11-1 to TRBJ2-1; the D is unclear. The germline V and J ends were trimmed by 2 bases and 6 bases, with 20 bases remaining between them. Germline V gene data show CDR1 as SGHAT and CDR2 as FQDESV (reference sequence). The CDR3 sequence is 17 residues long. In nucleotides, the CDR3 is TGTGCCAGCAGCTTAAGAATGTGGACCGAGTGGGGCAATGAGCAGTTCTTC. This codes for CASSLRMWTEWGNEQFF.

The chain links TRBV4-1 to TRBJ2-5, with 9 bases identical to TRBD1. This CDR3 region has 18 residues. Trimming at V came to 1 base and at J to 2 bases, leaving 11 bases not matched to a gene. Germline CDR1 MGHRA, CDR2 YSYEKL. The CDR3 nucleotides read TGCGCCAGCAGCCAAGTGCTTATAGGGACAGGGCGGCAAGAGACCCAGTACTTC. It encodes CASSQVLIGTGRQETQYF.

As for this clonotype: A much larger clone lies a single base off, so this may be a read error. The chain combines TRBV5-1 with TRBJ2-2, with D unclear. Germline V lookup: CDR1 SGHRS, CDR2 YFSETQ. V lost 0 bases, J lost 7 bases, and 4 bases lay in between. The length of the CDR3 is 12 residues. CDR3 residues: CASSLDIGELFF. CDR3 nucleotide sequence: TGCGCCAGCAGCTTGGATATCGGGGAGCTGTTTTTT.

This clonotype appeared many times. V usage is TRBV18 and J usage is TRBJ2-3, with D uncertain. Germline CDR1 KGHSH, CDR2 LQKENI. V was trimmed by 6 bases and J by 2 bases, leaving 9 bases between them. The CDR3 covers 13 residues. The DNA of the CDR3 is TGTGCCAGCTCCTATCCCGACACAGATACGCAGTATTTT. Its translation is CASSYPDTDTQYF.

The table lists this clonotype with many counts. This sequence joins TRBV6-1 and TRBJ2-5, with 13 bases lining up with TRBD2. Germline assignment: CDR1 MNHNS and CDR2 SASEGT. CDR3 length: 14 amino acids. Trimming took 4 bases from V and 10 from J; bases not matched to a gene: 6. CDR3 loop: CASSGLAGGGGQYF. The CDR3, as DNA: TGTGCCAGCAGTGGACTAGCGGGAGGTGGGGGCCAGTACTTC.

This clonotype was seen at least ten times. This chain links TRBV7-2 with TRBJ2-4; D could derive from TRBD1 or TRBD2 (5 bases each). Germline V gene sequence: CDR1 SGHTA, CDR2 FQGNSA. The CDR3 totals 15 residues. V was clipped by 1 base and J by 4 bases, with 11 bases between them. CDR3 nucleotides: TGTGCCAGCAGCTTAGTTGGGACGACTAAAAACATTCAGTACTTC. Its translation: CASSLVGTTKNIQYF.

In regard to this clonotype: This could be a read error, since a much larger clone is one nucleotide away. The chain has TRBV3-1 and TRBJ2-7; 10 bases match TRBD1. The germline V gene has CDR1 LGHDT and CDR2 YNNKEL (reference sequence). This CDR3 has 13 amino acids. The DNA for the CDR3 is TGTACCAGCAGCCAAGGGGACAGGGGAGAGCAGTACTTC. Its translation: CTSSQGDRGEQYF.

The chain has TRBV7-2 and TRBJ2-5; D may be TRBD1 (5 bases). Germline CDR1 SGHTA, CDR2 FQGNSA. The CDR3 is 15 residues long. Trimming took 5 bases from V and 5 from J, leaving 18 bases between them. The CDR3 region has the DNA TGTGCCAGCAGCCCGGGCCAGAGTGCAGGGGAGACCCAGTACTTC. This translates into CASSPGQSAGETQYF.

This clonotype was counted between two and nine times. The chain recombines TRBV29-1 with TRBJ2-7; 10 nucleotides align to TRBD1. The CDR3 totals 14 residues. V lost 4 bases to trimming and J lost 2 bases; unmatched junction nucleotides: 5. In germline, CDR1 is SQVTM, CDR2 ANQGSEA. In nucleotides, the CDR3 is TGCAGCGTTGGACCGGGACAGGGGACCTACGAGCAGTACTTC. This gives the protein CSVGPGQGTYEQYF.

The chain is built from TRBV10-3 and TRBJ1-1; the D is unclear. V shed 10 bases and J shed 1 base, with 19 bases lying between them. The CDR3 spans 15 residues. Germline V gives CDR1 ENHRY, CDR2 SYGVKD. This chain's CDR3 is CATLPTRGPNTEAFF. As DNA, the CDR3 is TGTGCCACCCTACCCACTCGGGGTCCGAACACTGAAGCTTTCTTT.

This clonotype was seen just once. The chain recombines TRBV25-1 with TRBJ2-2; 7 positions match TRBD2. V was clipped by 2 bases and J by 5 bases; unmatched bases: 8. This CDR3 has 16 residues. From germline, CDR1 is MGHDK and CDR2 SYGVNS. In DNA, the CDR3 is TGTGCCAGCAGTGAAGTGGCTAGCGGAACTACCGGGGAGCTGTTTTTT. It codes for CASSEVASGTTGELFF. The variable domain in full, with the rest retrieved from reference TRBV25-1 and TRBJ2-2, is EADIYQTPRYLVIGTGKKITLECSQTMGHDKMYWYQQDPGMELHLIHYSYGVNSTEKGDLSSESTVSRIRTEHFPLTLESARPSHTSQYLCASSEVASGTTGELFFGEGSRLTVL.

This clonotype occurred many times. This chain connects TRBV7-9 to TRBJ1-1, with D unclear. V shed 4 bases and J shed 5 bases, with 11 bases lying between them. Germline CDR1 reads SEHNR; CDR2 reads FQNEAQ (reference sequence). This CDR3 is 13 amino acids long. The CDR3 reads CASSWGTGTEAFF. The CDR3 region has the DNA TGTGCCAGCAGCTGGGGTACGGGGACTGAAGCTTTCTTT.

This clonotype was counted many times. The rearrangement links TRBV18 to TRBJ2-3, with D unresolved. Gene TRBJ2-1 matches the end of the DNA better, so the J call may be wrong. The V gene's germline CDR1 is KGHSH and CDR2 LQKENI. The CDR3 is 12 amino acids. The CDR3 reads CASSPPQTEQFF. CDR3 DNA: TGTGCCAGCTCACCACCGCAGACTGAGCAGTTCTTC.

Remarks on this clonotype: It may be a read error: a sequence one base away is much more abundant. This chain connects TRBV20-1 to TRBJ2-1; 7 nucleotides match TRBD2. There are 14 residues in the CDR3. Per germline, CDR1 DFQATT and CDR2 SNEGSKA (reference sequence). The CDR3 DNA follows: TGCAGTGCTGAGGAGCGGGACTCCTACAATGGGCAGTTCTTC. Its translation: CSAEERDSYNGQFF.